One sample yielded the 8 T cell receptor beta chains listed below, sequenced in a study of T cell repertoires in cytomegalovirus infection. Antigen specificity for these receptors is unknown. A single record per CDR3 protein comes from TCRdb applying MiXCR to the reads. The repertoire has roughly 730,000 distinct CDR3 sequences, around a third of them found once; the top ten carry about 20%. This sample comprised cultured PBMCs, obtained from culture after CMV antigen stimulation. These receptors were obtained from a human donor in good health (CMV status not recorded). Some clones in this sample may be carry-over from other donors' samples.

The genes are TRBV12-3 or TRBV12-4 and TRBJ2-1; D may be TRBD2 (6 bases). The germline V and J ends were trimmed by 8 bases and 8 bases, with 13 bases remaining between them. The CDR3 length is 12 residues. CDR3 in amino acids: CASGGNQDEQFF. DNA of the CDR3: TGTGCCAGCGGGGGGAATCAAGATGAGCAGTTCTTC.

The CDR3 nucleotides are TGTGCCAGCAGTACTCCGTCTAGAGGCCGAGAGACCCAGTACTTC. Translation gives CASSTPSRGRETQYF. This rearrangement joins TRBV12-3 or TRBV12-4 to TRBJ2-5, with no clear D. This CDR3 spans 15 amino acids. Trimming stripped 5 bases from V and 4 bases from J, with 17 bases between.

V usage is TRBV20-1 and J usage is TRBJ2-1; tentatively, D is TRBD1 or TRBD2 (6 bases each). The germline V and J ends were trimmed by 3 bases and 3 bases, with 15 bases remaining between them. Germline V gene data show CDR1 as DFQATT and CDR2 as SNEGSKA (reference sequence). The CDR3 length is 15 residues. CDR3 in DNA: TGCAGTGCTAGTCGAGACAGGAGGGGCTACAATGAGCAGTTCTTC. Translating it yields CSASRDRRGYNEQFF.

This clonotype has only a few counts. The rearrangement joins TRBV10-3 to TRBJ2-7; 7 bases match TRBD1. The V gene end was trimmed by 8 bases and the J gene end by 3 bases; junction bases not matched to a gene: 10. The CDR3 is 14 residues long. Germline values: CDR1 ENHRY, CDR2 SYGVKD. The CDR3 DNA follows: TGTGCCATCCGGGAACAGGGGATGGTCTACGAGCAGTACTTC. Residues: CAIREQGMVYEQYF.

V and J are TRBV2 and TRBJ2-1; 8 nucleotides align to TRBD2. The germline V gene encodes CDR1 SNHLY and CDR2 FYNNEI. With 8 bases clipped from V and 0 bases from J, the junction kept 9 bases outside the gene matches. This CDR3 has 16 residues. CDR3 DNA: TGTGCCAGCTTGACGGGGGGGACCAGCTCCTACAATGAGCAGTTCTTC. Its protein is CASLTGGTSSYNEQFF.

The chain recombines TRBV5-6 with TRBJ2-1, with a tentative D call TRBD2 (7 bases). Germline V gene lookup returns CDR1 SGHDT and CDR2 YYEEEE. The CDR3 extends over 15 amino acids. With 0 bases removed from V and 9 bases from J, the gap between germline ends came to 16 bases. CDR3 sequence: CASSLALRGASEQFF. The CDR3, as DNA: TGTGCCAGCAGCTTGGCCTTACGGGGGGCGAGTGAGCAGTTCTTC.

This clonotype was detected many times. The CDR3, as DNA: TGTGCCAGCAGCTTGCGGGGAGTGGAGACCCAGTACTTC. It codes for CASSLRGVETQYF. V is TRBV7-9 and J is TRBJ2-5, with D perhaps TRBD2 (6 bases). Germline-derived CDR1 and CDR2 are SEHNR and FQNEAQ (reference sequence). This CDR3 comprises 13 residues. V dropped 3 bases and J dropped 5 bases, with 10 bases sitting between them.

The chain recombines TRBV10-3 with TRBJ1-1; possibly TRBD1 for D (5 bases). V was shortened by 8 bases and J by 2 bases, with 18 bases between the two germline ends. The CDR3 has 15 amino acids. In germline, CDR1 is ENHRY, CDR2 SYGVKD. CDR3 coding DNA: TGTGCCATCGGGGGTAATGGGCTGAAAAACACTGAAGCTTTCTTT. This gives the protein CAIGGNGLKNTEAFF.